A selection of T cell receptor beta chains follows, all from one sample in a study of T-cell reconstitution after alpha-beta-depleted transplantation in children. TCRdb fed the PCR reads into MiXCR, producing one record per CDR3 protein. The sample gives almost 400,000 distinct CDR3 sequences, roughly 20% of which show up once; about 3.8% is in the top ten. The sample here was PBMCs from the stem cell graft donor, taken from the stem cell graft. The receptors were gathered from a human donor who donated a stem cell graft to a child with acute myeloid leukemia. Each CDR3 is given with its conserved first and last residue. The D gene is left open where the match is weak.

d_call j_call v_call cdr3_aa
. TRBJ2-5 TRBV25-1 CASSAILGGETQYF
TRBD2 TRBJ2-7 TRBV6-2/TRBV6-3 CASSYASGINAYEQYF
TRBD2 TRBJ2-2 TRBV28 CASSSGGGGTGELFF
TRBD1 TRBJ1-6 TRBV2 CASSSNRGNSPLHF
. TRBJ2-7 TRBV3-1 CASSQRVFPYEQYF
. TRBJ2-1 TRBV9 CASSAGLTYNEQFF
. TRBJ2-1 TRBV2 CASTRQTYNEQFF
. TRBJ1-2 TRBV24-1 CATRADYGYTF
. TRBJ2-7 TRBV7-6 CASSLGRQVNEQYF
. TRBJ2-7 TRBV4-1 CASSQGLSTGPSGQYF
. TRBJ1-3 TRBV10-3 CAISESGRTSGNTIYF
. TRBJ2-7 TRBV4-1 CASSQDGAYYEQYF
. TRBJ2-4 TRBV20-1 CSASEGEFGKNIQYF
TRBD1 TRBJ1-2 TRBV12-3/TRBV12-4 CASSRTGDGYTF
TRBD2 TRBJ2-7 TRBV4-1 CASSQGPSGSSYEQYF
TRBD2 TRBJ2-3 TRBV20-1 CSAKVGRGTSGSRIGGTDTQYF
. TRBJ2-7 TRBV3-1 CASSQLSGLSEQYF
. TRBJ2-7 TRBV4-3 CASSQGRQPSYEQYF
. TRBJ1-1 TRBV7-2 CASSTKQGRFAEAFF
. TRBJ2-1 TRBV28 CAAMIPRAGRNEQFF
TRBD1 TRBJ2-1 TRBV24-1 CATSDTAGQGMGNEQFF
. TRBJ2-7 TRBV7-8 CAGLGTDSYEQYF
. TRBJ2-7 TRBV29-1 CSVAGEDYEQYF
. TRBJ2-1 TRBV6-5 CASSYRIGSGRNNEQFF
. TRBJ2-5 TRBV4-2 CASSQDRLRAQYF
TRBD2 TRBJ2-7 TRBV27 CASSSLAGGPYEQYF
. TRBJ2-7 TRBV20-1 CSARVRSAYEQYF
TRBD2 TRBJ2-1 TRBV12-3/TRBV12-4 CASSFRTSGMNEQFF
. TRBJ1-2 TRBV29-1 CSVTRTGGYTF
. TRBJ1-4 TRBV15 CATSRGMRDPRNEKLFF
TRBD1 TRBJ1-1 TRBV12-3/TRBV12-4 CASRPGTGVGMNTEAFF
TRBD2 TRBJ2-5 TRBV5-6 CASSSRRLAGVLRETQYF
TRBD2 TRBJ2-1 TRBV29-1 CSVGAGYNEQFF
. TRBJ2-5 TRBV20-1 CSASLYVASGETQYF
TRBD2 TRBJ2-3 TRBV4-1 CASSLLHAREAADTQYF
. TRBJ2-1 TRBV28 CASSPPPTRNEQFF
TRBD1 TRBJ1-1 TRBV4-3 CASSPGQVDTEAFF
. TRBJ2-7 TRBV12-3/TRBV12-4 CASTRGENEQYF
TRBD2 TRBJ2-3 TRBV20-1 CSALGLARTDTQYF
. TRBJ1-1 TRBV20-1 CSARVLGGDTEAFF
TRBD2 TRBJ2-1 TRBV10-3 CATASGGSSYNEQFF